One and the same sample provided the 20 T cell receptor beta chains below, sequenced in a study of cytotoxic CD8 clonotypes in ibrutinib-treated CLL. Sequencing used immunoSEQ multiplex PCR; TCRdb keeps in-frame clones, though not all of them. In the table there are 29,000 or so clones, 60% to 85% of which are singletons. Source: PBMCs, taken after 36 months of ibrutinib treatment. These receptors all stem from a human donor with chronic lymphocytic leukemia.

This chain uses TRBV19 with TRBJ2-5, with no clear D. The V gene lost 2 bases and the J gene lost 2 bases, with 6 bases spanning the gap. CDR3 size: 13 residues. The V gene's germline CDR1 is LNHDA and CDR2 SQIVND (reference sequence). The CDR3 spells CASSIFPQETQYF. The CDR3 coding sequence is TGTGCCAGTAGTATATTCCCGCAAGAGACCCAGTACTTC.

In this sample, this clone turned up once. V and J are TRBV5-1 and TRBJ2-1; D call uncertain. The CDR3 contains 16 residues. Trimming cost V 0 bases and J 1 base, with 11 bases left between them. CDR1 is SGHRS and CDR2 is YFSETQ in the germline V gene. In nucleotides, the CDR3 is TGCGCCAGCAGCTTGGGGGCAGTTTCTTCCTACAATGAGCAGTTCTTC. Its protein product is CASSLGAVSSYNEQFF. Full variable domain (remainder filled in from reference TRBV5-1 and TRBJ2-1): KAGVTQTPRYLIKTRGQQVTLSCSPISGHRSVSWYQQTPGQGLQFLFEYFSETQRNKGNFPGRFSGRQFSNSRSEMNVSTLELGDSALYLCASSLGAVSSYNEQFFGPGTRLTVL.

The V gene is TRBV28, the J gene TRBJ1-2, with D unresolved. Germline assignment: CDR1 MDHEN and CDR2 SYDVKM. The ends were cut back, 7 bases at V and 2 bases at J, with 26 bases in the middle. The CDR3 is 18 residues long. The chain's CDR3 is CASIHSESLDGMNYGYTF. The CDR3 nucleotides are TGTGCCAGCATTCATTCTGAATCCCTCGACGGAATGAACTATGGCTACACCTTC.

This clone was counted only a few times. The J gene is TRBJ1-1, the V gene TRBV19, with D unresolved. Trimming removed 2 bases from V and 3 bases from J, with 13 bases in between. The CDR3 extends over 15 amino acids. Looked up from germline, CDR1 is LNHDA and CDR2 is SQIVND (reference sequence). The CDR3 here is CASSILRAADTEAFF. In DNA form, the CDR3 reads TGTGCCAGTAGTATATTACGGGCTGCGGACACTGAAGCTTTCTTT.

The chain links TRBV5-1 to TRBJ2-3; D gene uncertain. With 0 bases removed from V and 4 bases from J, the gap between germline ends came to 9 bases. The length of the CDR3 is 14 residues. Per germline, CDR1 SGHRS and CDR2 YFSETQ. CDR3 sequence (DNA): TGCGCCAGCAGCTTGGGAACTCAGGCAGATACGCAGTATTTT. It yields the protein CASSLGTQADTQYF.

The chain joins TRBV6-6 to TRBJ1-5; D is possibly TRBD1 (5 bases). The CDR3 is 13 residues long. The germline V gene encodes CDR1 MNHNY and CDR2 SVGAGI (reference sequence). The V end lost 5 bases, the J end lost 5 bases, and 10 bases lay between the germline ends. CDR3 residues: CASSKGVDQPQHF. In DNA, the CDR3 is TGTGCCAGCAGTAAAGGGGTGGATCAGCCCCAGCATTTT.

The DNA of the CDR3 is TGTGCCTGGGCTTACGACAGTTTCTACGAGCAGTACTTC. This sequence encodes CAWAYDSFYEQYF. This sequence joins TRBV30 and TRBJ2-7; D perhaps matches TRBD1 (5 bases). Trimming took off 5 bases at V and 3 bases at J, with 14 bases between the two ends. CDR3 length: 13 amino acids. Germline V gene lookup returns CDR1 GTSNPN and CDR2 SVGIG (reference sequence).

The V call is TRBV13, the J call TRBJ1-2; 7 nucleotides agree with TRBD1. The junction had 17 bases not matched to a gene; V was cut back by 6 bases and J by 7 bases. CDR3 size: 16 residues. The germline CDR1 and CDR2 sequences are PRHDT and FYEKMQ (reference sequence). CDR3 amino acids: CASRYTRGGLGSGYTF. DNA of the CDR3: TGTGCCAGCAGGTATACCAGGGGGGGGCTCGGTAGTGGCTACACCTTC.

This clone was seen once. The V and J genes are TRBV27 and TRBJ1-2, with 7 bases matching TRBD1. The V and J ends lost 0 bases and 7 bases, in that order; junction bases with no gene match: 8. CDR1 MNHEY and CDR2 SMNVEV come from the germline V gene (reference sequence). The CDR3 spans 15 residues. CDR3 DNA: TGTGCCAGCAGTTTATCGCCGACAGGGAGTGGTGGCTACACCTTC. Translating it yields CASSLSPTGSGGYTF.

This chain connects TRBV27 to TRBJ1-5; TRBD1 agrees at 9 bases. V gave up 1 base and J gave up 1 base; unmatched junction bases: 14. The CDR3 length is 20 residues. Germline V gene lookup returns CDR1 MNHEY and CDR2 SMNVEV (reference sequence). The CDR3 sequence: CASSLWGGQGTMGSNQPQHF. The CDR3 DNA reads TGTGCCAGCAGTTTATGGGGCGGACAGGGGACCATGGGCAGCAATCAGCCCCAGCATTTT.

This clone was seen a few times. The chain combines TRBV4-1 with TRBJ1-5, with no clear D. This CDR3 has 14 amino acids. V was trimmed by 4 bases and J by 1 base, leaving 8 bases between them. The germline V gene encodes CDR1 MGHRA and CDR2 YSYEKL. The CDR3 loop is CASSPLGSNQPQHF. The CDR3 DNA sequence: TGCGCCAGCAGCCCCCTGGGGAGCAATCAGCCCCAGCATTTT.

V is TRBV9 and J is TRBJ1-1; D possibly corresponds to TRBD1 (5 bases). The CDR3 length is 13 residues. Germline-derived CDR1 and CDR2 are SGDLS and YYNGEE. The germline V and J ends were trimmed by 3 bases and 3 bases, with 9 bases remaining between them. Written as DNA, the CDR3 is TGTGCCAGCAGCGAGACAGCGGACACTGAAGCTTTCTTT. Translation gives CASSETADTEAFF.

The rearrangement joins TRBV29-1 to TRBJ2-3; maybe TRBD1 (7 bases). CDR1 is SQVTM and CDR2 is ANQGSEA in the germline V gene. The length of the CDR3 is 13 residues. The V and J ends lost 7 bases and 1 base respectively, with 12 bases between them. CDR3 nucleotides: TGCAGCGGGGGGGACAGCCGCACAGATACGCAGTATTTT. Its translation: CSGGDSRTDTQYF.

The chain has TRBV19 and TRBJ1-1; TRBD1 aligns across 8 bases. The CDR3 covers 15 residues. The ends lost 7 bases at V and 8 bases at J; junction bases unmatched: 15. The germline CDR1 and CDR2 sequences are LNHDA and SQIVND (reference sequence). The CDR3 DNA reads as TGTGCCAGTATCCTCAGCGGCAGGGGGCAGGGGGAAGCTTTCTTT. Its translation: CASILSGRGQGEAFF.

The chain links TRBV4-1 to TRBJ2-1; 8 bases map to TRBD2. V gave up 1 base and J gave up 8 bases; unmatched junction bases: 10. The CDR3 extends over 16 amino acids. Germline V gene sequence: CDR1 MGHRA, CDR2 YSYEKL. The CDR3 region has the DNA TGCGCCAGCAGCCAAGTGACAGCGGGGGCCCGGGATGAGCAGTTCTTC. Encoded protein: CASSQVTAGARDEQFF.

This clone was seen once. The rearrangement uses TRBV6-6 and TRBJ1-1; D possibly corresponds to TRBD1 (5 bases). The CDR3 consists of 16 residues. The germline gives CDR1 MNHNY, CDR2 SVGAGI (reference sequence). V lost 2 bases and J 8 bases, leaving 21 bases between the germline ends. The CDR3 here is CASSYGAGPIRTEAFF. The CDR3 DNA sequence: TGTGCCAGCAGTTACGGGGCAGGGCCCATAAGAACCGAAGCTTTCTTT.

The V gene is TRBV27, the J gene TRBJ1-2; possibly TRBD1 for D (5 bases). Germline CDR1 and CDR2: MNHEY and SMNVEV (reference sequence). V gave up 6 bases and J gave up 4 bases, with 24 bases separating them. The CDR3 runs 17 residues. CDR3 region: CASSPTRGLASTYGYTF. The CDR3 coding sequence is TGTGCCAGCAGCCCCACGAGGGGACTGGCTTCTACCTATGGCTACACCTTC.

The rearrangement uses TRBV5-1 and TRBJ2-6; D not certain. V shed 0 bases and J shed 4 bases, with 5 bases lying between them. Germline values: CDR1 SGHRS, CDR2 YFSETQ. The CDR3 is 14 residues long. This CDR3 is CASSLAEGANVLTF. The CDR3 DNA reads as TGCGCCAGCAGCTTGGCGGAGGGGGCCAACGTCCTGACTTTC.

This chain connects TRBV11-2 to TRBJ1-1; 9 nucleotides agree with TRBD1. CDR3 length equals 16 residues. V lost 5 bases, J lost 1 base, and 8 bases stayed unmatched. The germline V gene encodes CDR1 SGHAT and CDR2 FQNNGV. The CDR3 spells CASSPQGAKGNTEAFF. In DNA, the CDR3 is TGTGCCAGCAGCCCACAGGGGGCAAAAGGGAACACTGAAGCTTTCTTT. Complete variable domain (other parts from reference TRBV11-2 and TRBJ1-1): EAGVAQSPRYKIIEKRQSVAFWCNPISGHATLYWYQQILGQGPKLLIQFQNNGVVDDSQLPKDRFSAERLKGVDSTLKIQPAKLEDSAVYLCASSPQGAKGNTEAFFGQGTRLTVV.

The chain combines TRBV7-6 with TRBJ2-7, with a tentative D call TRBD1 (6 bases). Germline V gene sequence: CDR1 SGHVS, CDR2 FNYEAQ. Trimming took off 5 bases at V and 5 bases at J, with 13 bases between the two ends. The CDR3 spans 13 residues. CDR3 in amino acids: CASSLQGFHEQYF. CDR3 coding DNA: TGTGCCAGCAGCCTACAGGGTTTCCACGAGCAGTACTTC.